This TCR beta chain was captured by sequencing in a study of molecular identifiers for immune sequencing clone quantification. Study overall: Replicate RNA came from 20,000 or 100,000 naive CD8 cells and was split five ways, and four parts were sequenced. General observations from the study: In naive cells, clones above 20 RNA copies held under 1% of molecules, whereas in effector cells they held over 99%.

CDR3 length equals 15 residues. Germline CDR1 is SGHDN and CDR2 is FVKESK. J was trimmed by 10 bases and V by 4 bases; bases with no gene match: 11. The sorting of naive CD8 T cells used the CD8+CD4-CCR7+CD45RA+ phenotype. Libraries of bulk TCR were made by previously described methods (with listed TCR primers). TCRdb itself ran the PCR reads through MiXCR, one entry per CDR3 protein. The data show about 100,000 distinct CDR3 sequences, with 30% to 35% seen just once and about 9.7% held by the top ten. On this clonotype: Its antigen is not known.

The rearrangement links TRBV14 to TRBJ2-7, with 12 bases matching TRBD1. Sequencing was performed on naive CD8+ T cells from blood, with Jurkat cell RNA spiked in. Indicated subset: FACS-sorted CD8+CD4-CCR7+CD45RA+ naive T cells. The sequence derives from a human donor in good health. Some libraries in this study had Jurkat cell RNA spiked in. The CDR3 region has the DNA TGTGCCAGCAGCCTTTCGGGGACAGGGGGCCACAACCAGTACTTC. Its translation: CASSLSGTGGHNQYF.